This T cell receptor beta chain stems from a study of T cells in Graves' hyperthyroidism and ophthalmopathy. Broader study findings: The model forecast ophthalmopathy, anticipating it by a median roughly 6.5 months before onset. Most thyroid clonotypes expanded above 0.001 were also detected in blood.

Amplified regions were TCR beta CDR3 sequences from RNA transcripts. Initially, a first-round RT-PCR of the TCR CDR3 employed the HTBI primer set. TCRdb re-called the multiplex PCR reads with MiXCR, one entry per CDR3 protein. This sample has 450,000 to 550,000 distinct CDR3 sequences, with around 22% found just once. Germline V lookup: CDR1 LNHNV, CDR2 YYDKDF (reference sequence). The CDR3 length is 13 residues. The V and J ends lost 3 bases and 4 bases respectively, with 9 bases between them. In this sample, this clonotype turned up many times. Its specificity is unknown. The V and J genes are TRBV15 and TRBJ1-2, with no clear D. Sequencing was performed on blood. The sequence derives from a woman under 40 with Graves' ophthalmopathy. The CDR3 is CATSRSRAYGYTF. In DNA, the CDR3 is TGTGCCACCAGCAGGTCACGTGCCTATGGCTACACCTTC. Based on the CDR3 plus reference TRBV15 and TRBJ1-2, the full variable domain is DAMVIQNPRYQVTQFGKPVTLSCSQTLNHNVMYWYQQKSSQAPKLLFHYYDKDFNNEADTPDNFQSRRPNTSFCFLDIRSPGLGDTAMYLCATSRSRAYGYTFGSGTRLTVV.